Presented here are 9 T cell receptor beta chains from one specimen sequenced in a study of shared clonotypes between healthy human individuals. Here immunoSEQ multiplex PCR was the method, and the copy in TCRdb shows in-frame clones only, minus some. The sample includes around 200,000 clones, 66% seen only once; the top ten take under 11%. The sample consisted of memory CD4+ T cells sorted from blood. Indicated subset: CD45RA-negative fraction. Receptors were obtained from a man aged 25-45 years in good health.

The chain couples TRBV10-3 to TRBJ2-2, with 7 positions matching TRBD1. Germline CDR1 reads ENHRY; CDR2 reads SYGVKD. V was pared by 2 bases and J by 0 bases, with 6 bases of the junction left unmatched. The CDR3 is 17 amino acids. The CDR3 region has the DNA TGTGCCATCAGTGAGACTGCTGGGACAGCGAACACCGGGGAGCTGTTTTTT. Its translation: CAISETAGTANTGELFF.

This clone is a singleton in its sample. The chain recombines TRBV18 with TRBJ1-1, with a possible D match to TRBD1 (6 bases). Germline V gene data show CDR1 as KGHSH and CDR2 as LQKENI. CDR3 length equals 14 residues. Trimming took 6 bases from V and 1 from J, leaving 12 bases between them. In DNA form, the CDR3 reads TGTGCCAGCTCCCGGGACACCTCGAACACTGAAGCTTTCTTT. Amino acids: CASSRDTSNTEAFF.

The chain recombines TRBV5-1 with TRBJ2-2, with 9 nucleotides matching TRBD1. This CDR3 is built from 17 residues. Trimming removed 0 bases from V and 4 bases from J; junction bases left unmatched: 7. Germline loops: CDR1 SGHRS, CDR2 YFSETQ. In DNA, the CDR3 is TGCGCCAGCAGCTTGGCCCTACAGGGGGCGGGCACCGGGGAGCTGTTTTTT. Its protein is CASSLALQGAGTGELFF. Complete variable domain (other parts from reference TRBV5-1 and TRBJ2-2): KAGVTQTPRYLIKTRGQQVTLSCSPISGHRSVSWYQQTPGQGLQFLFEYFSETQRNKGNFPGRFSGRQFSNSRSEMNVSTLELGDSALYLCASSLALQGAGTGELFFGEGSRLTVL.

This chain links TRBV5-1 with TRBJ2-1; 7 bases match TRBD2. Germline trimming cut 1 base from V and 0 bases from J; bases unmatched to any gene: 7. The CDR3 has 17 residues. Germline V gene sequence: CDR1 SGHRS, CDR2 YFSETQ. CDR3 DNA sequence: TGCGCCAGCAGCTTGACGTTTCGCGGGAGCTCCTACAATGAGCAGTTCTTC. Translated: CASSLTFRGSSYNEQFF.

The chain combines TRBV4-2 with TRBJ1-4; no definite D call. The CDR3 has 15 amino acids. Germline-derived CDR1 and CDR2 are LGHNA and YNFKEQ. Between the trimmed V and J ends, which lost 3 bases and 8 bases, there was a span of 16 bases. The CDR3 bases are TGTGCCAGCAGCCATTTCAGGACGTTGGGAGAAAAACTGTTTTTT. Residues: CASSHFRTLGEKLFF.

This clone was counted a single time. The gene calls are TRBV7-7 and TRBJ2-1; 7 nucleotides agree with TRBD1. Looked up from germline, CDR1 is SSHAT and CDR2 is FNYEAQ (reference sequence). J was trimmed by 2 bases and V by 1 base; bases with no gene match: 2. CDR3 length: 15 amino acids. CDR3 DNA sequence: TGTGCCAGCAGCTTAGAAGGGGGCGCCTACAATGAGCAGTTCTTC. Its translation: CASSLEGGAYNEQFF.

J is TRBJ1-3 and V is TRBV7-9; D is unclear. There are 13 residues in the CDR3. Germline V lookup: CDR1 SEHNR, CDR2 FQNEAQ (reference sequence). V lost 3 bases to trimming and J lost 3 bases, with 6 bases between them. The CDR3 region is CASSLRRGNTIYF. In DNA, the CDR3 is TGTGCCAGCAGCTTGCGGCGTGGAAACACCATATATTTT.

The chain couples TRBV28 to TRBJ2-7; 8 nucleotides agree with TRBD1. CDR1 is MDHEN and CDR2 is SYDVKM in the germline V gene. V shed 3 bases and J 2 bases; nucleotides not matched to a gene: 3. CDR3 length: 14 residues. The CDR3, as DNA: TGTGCCAGCAGTTTTGGGACAGGAACCTACGAGCAGTACTTC. Translation: CASSFGTGTYEQYF.

This clone was seen only a few times. The rearrangement uses TRBV11-2 and TRBJ1-1, with TRBD1 identical over 9 bases. Germline trimming cut 1 base from V and 4 bases from J; bases unmatched to any gene: 7. In germline, CDR1 is SGHAT, CDR2 FQNNGV. CDR3 size: 16 residues. CDR3 nucleotide sequence: TGTGCCAGCAGCTTAGGTTACAGGGGGCTATCCACTGAAGCTTTCTTT. This translates into CASSLGYRGLSTEAFF.